The entry below describes one T cell receptor (beta chain). Under the authors' procedure: By means of reference gene primer amplification, nucleated cell counts were estimated. Only in-frame clones appear in the TCRdb table, and some are missing; sequencing was by immunoSEQ multiplex PCR. V, J and clone size derive from that table, while D and trimming were established from the DNA sequence. The repertoire holds hundreds of thousands of clones, with roughly 88% as singletons. The sample is drawn from a study of blood T cell repertoires in COVID-19. Germline lookup yields CDR1 MNHEY and CDR2 SMNVEV (reference sequence). The CDR3 spans 15 residues. Trimming took 7 bases from V and 2 from J, leaving 15 bases between them.

The clonotype originates from a man aged 25 to 40 who had recovered from COVID-19. This rearrangement joins TRBV27 to TRBJ1-3; D not resolved. What was sequenced was PBMCs or T cells enriched from blood (not recorded which). The CDR3 DNA reads TGTGCCAGCACGTTTTTCCGCCAGGCTGGAAACACCATATATTTT. This translates into CASTFFRQAGNTIYF.